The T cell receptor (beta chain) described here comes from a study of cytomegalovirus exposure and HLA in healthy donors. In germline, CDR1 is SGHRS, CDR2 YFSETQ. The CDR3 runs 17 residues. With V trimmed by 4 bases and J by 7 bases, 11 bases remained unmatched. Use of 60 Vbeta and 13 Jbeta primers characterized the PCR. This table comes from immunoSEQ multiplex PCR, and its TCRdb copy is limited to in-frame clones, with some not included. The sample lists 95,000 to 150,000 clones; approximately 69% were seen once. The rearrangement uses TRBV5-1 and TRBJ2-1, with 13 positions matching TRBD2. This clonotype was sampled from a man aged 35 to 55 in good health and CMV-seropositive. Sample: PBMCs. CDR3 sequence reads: CASSLATSGGYRNEQFF. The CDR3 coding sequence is TGCGCCAGCAGCCTGGCGACTAGCGGGGGGTACAGAAATGAGCAGTTCTTC.